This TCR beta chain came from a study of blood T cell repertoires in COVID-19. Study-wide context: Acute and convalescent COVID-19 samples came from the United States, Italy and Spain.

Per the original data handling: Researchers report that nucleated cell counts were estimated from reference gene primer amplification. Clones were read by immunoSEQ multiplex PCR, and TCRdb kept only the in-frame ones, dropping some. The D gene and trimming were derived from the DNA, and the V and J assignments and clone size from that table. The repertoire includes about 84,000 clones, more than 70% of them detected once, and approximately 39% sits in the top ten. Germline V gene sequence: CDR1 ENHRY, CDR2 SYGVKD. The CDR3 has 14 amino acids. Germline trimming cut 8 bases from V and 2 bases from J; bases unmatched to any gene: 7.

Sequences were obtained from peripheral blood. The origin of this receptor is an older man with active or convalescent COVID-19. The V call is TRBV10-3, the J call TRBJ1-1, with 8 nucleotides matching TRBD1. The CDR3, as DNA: TGTGCCATCGCAGACAGGGGAGTCAACACTGAAGCTTTCTTT. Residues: CAIADRGVNTEAFF.